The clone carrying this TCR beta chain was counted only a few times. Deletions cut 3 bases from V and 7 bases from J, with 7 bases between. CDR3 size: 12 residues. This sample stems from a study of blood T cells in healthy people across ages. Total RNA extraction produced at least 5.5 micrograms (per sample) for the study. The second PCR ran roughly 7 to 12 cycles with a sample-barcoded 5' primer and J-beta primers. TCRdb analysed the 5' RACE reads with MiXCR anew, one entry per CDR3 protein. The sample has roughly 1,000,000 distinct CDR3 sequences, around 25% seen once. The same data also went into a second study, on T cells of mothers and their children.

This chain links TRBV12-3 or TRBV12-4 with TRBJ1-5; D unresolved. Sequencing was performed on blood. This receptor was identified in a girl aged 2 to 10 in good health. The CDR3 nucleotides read TGTGCCAGCAGTTTTGATAGACAGCCCCAGCATTTT. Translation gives CASSFDRQPQHF.